The 10 T cell receptor beta chains in this list originate from one sample, sequenced in a study of cytomegalovirus exposure and HLA in healthy donors. 60 Vbeta and 13 Jbeta primers were used in PCR. Produced via immunoSEQ multiplex PCR; TCRdb's table is partial and in-frame only. The top ten hold 1.8% of the sample, which has about 140,000 clones, approximately 76% seen once. The sequencing sample was made of PBMCs. Every receptor here comes from a man in his forties in good health and CMV-seronegative.

This clone has just a few counts. The chain employs TRBV28 and TRBJ2-3; D might be TRBD1 (6 bases). The CDR3 is 15 residues long. V was shortened by 5 bases and J by 2 bases, with 14 bases between the two germline ends. Germline CDR1 and CDR2: MDHEN and SYDVKM. The CDR3 bases are TGTGCCAGCAGTGTCCGCAGGGGATCCACAGATACGCAGTATTTT. This encodes CASSVRRGSTDTQYF.

The chain uses TRBV7-8 and TRBJ2-3; TRBD2 agrees at 14 bases. Germline trimming cut 5 bases from V and 4 bases from J; bases unmatched to any gene: 2. This CDR3 is 15 amino acids long. Germline V gives CDR1 SGHVS, CDR2 FQNEAQ. The CDR3 nucleotides are TGTGCCAGCAGCACGACTAGCGGGGGGGCAGATACGCAGTATTTT. The encoded protein is CASSTTSGGADTQYF.

V is TRBV18 and J is TRBJ2-2; TRBD1 aligns across 7 bases. The CDR3 spans 15 residues. The J segment lost 0 bases and the V segment lost 3 bases, leaving 1 base of the junction unmatched. The germline V gene encodes CDR1 KGHSH and CDR2 LQKENI. The CDR3 loop is CASSPGQSNTGELFF. In DNA, the CDR3 is TGTGCCAGCTCACCGGGACAGTCGAACACCGGGGAGCTGTTTTTT.

V is TRBV5-1 and J is TRBJ2-3, with 15 bases identical to TRBD2. There are 16 residues in the CDR3. In germline, CDR1 is SGHRS, CDR2 YFSETQ. Trimming removed 4 bases from V and 5 bases from J; junction bases left unmatched: 5. DNA of the CDR3: TGCGCCAGCAGCGGGGGACTAGCGGGGGGAGAAGATACGCAGTATTTT. Its translation: CASSGGLAGGEDTQYF.

The chain is built from TRBV9 and TRBJ2-3; 10 positions match TRBD2. With 4 bases clipped from V and 2 bases from J, the junction kept 7 bases outside the gene matches. There are 16 residues in the CDR3. CDR1 and CDR2 from the germline V gene are SGDLS and YYNGEE. This CDR3 reads CASSPSTSGITDTQYF. The DNA of the CDR3 is TGTGCCAGCAGCCCCAGTACTAGCGGGATCACAGATACGCAGTATTTT.

The chain is built from TRBV7-6 and TRBJ1-4; D perhaps matches TRBD1 (6 bases). The CDR3 is made up of 16 amino acids. CDR1 SGHVS and CDR2 FNYEAQ come from the germline V gene. Trimming pared 5 bases from V and 4 bases from J, leaving 17 bases between. Here the CDR3 reads CASSPGLEGVNEKLFF. Written as DNA, the CDR3 is TGTGCCAGCAGCCCCGGGTTAGAGGGGGTTAATGAAAAACTGTTTTTT.

This clone turned up a few times. V gene TRBV19 combines with J gene TRBJ1-5; D is undetermined. The CDR3 loop spans 15 amino acids. V was clipped by 3 bases and J by 1 base, with 10 bases between them. From germline, CDR1 is LNHDA and CDR2 SQIVND (reference sequence). The CDR3 nucleotides read TGTGCCAGTAGTATTGGAGGGTTGAGCAATCAGCCCCAGCATTTT. It yields the protein CASSIGGLSNQPQHF.

The V call is TRBV2, the J call TRBJ1-4; 8 bases fit TRBD1. With 8 bases clipped from V and 13 bases from J, the junction kept 12 bases outside the gene matches. CDR3 length: 13 residues. CDR1 SNHLY and CDR2 FYNNEI come from the germline V gene. CDR3 DNA sequence: TGTGCCAGCCTGGACAGGGTCCAGTGGTTACTGTTTTTT. Residues: CASLDRVQWLLFF.

This clone was counted between two and nine times. The V call is TRBV6-4, the J call TRBJ1-1; TRBD1 matches at 7 bases. V trimming: 5 bases; J trimming: 1 base; junction bases outside the gene matches: 7. The length of the CDR3 is 15 residues. CDR1 MRHNA and CDR2 SNTAGT come from the germline V gene. The CDR3 nucleotides read TGTGCCAGCAGTTATACAGGGGAGGCGAACACTGAAGCTTTCTTT. Its translation is CASSYTGEANTEAFF.

The chain employs TRBV6-5 and TRBJ1-1; possibly TRBD1 for D (5 bases). The V and J ends lost 2 bases and 4 bases respectively, with 11 bases between them. Germline V gene sequence: CDR1 MNHEY, CDR2 SVGAGI. The CDR3 sequence is 14 residues long. CDR3 bases: TGTGCCAGCAGTTACGGTAAGGGGCCCACTGAAGCTTTCTTT. Its translation is CASSYGKGPTEAFF.